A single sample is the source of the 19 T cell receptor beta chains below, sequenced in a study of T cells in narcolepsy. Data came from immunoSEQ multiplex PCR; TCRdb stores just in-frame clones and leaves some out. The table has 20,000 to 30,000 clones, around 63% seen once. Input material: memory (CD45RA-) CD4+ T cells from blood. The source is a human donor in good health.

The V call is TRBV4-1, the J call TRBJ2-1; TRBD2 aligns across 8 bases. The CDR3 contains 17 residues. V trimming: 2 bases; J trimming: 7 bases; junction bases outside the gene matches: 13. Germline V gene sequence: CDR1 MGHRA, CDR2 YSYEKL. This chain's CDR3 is CASSQLTTSGAGNEQFF. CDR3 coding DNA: TGCGCCAGCAGCCAACTCACTACTAGCGGAGCAGGGAATGAGCAGTTCTTC.

CDR3 nucleotide sequence: TGTGCCAGTCAGGGACAGGTCTCCTACGAGCAGTACTTC. Its protein is CASQGQVSYEQYF. The rearrangement links TRBV28 to TRBJ2-7, with TRBD1 matching over 8 bases. Germline V CDR1 and CDR2: MDHEN, SYDVKM. The CDR3 covers 13 residues. After removal of 9 bases from V and 0 bases from J, the junction contained 4 bases not matched to a gene. Together with reference TRBV28 and TRBJ2-7, the CDR3 gives the full variable domain: DVKVTQSSRYLVKRTGEKVFLECVQDMDHENMFWYRQDPGLGLRLIYFSYDVKMKEKGDIPEGYSVSREKKERFSLILESASTNQTSMYLCASQGQVSYEQYFGPGTRLTVT.

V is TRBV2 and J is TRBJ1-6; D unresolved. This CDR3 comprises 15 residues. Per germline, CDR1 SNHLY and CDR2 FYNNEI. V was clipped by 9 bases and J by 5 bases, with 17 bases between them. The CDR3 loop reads CASKHEESNNSPLHF. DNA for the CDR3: TGTGCCAGTAAGCACGAGGAATCAAATAATTCACCCCTCCACTTT.

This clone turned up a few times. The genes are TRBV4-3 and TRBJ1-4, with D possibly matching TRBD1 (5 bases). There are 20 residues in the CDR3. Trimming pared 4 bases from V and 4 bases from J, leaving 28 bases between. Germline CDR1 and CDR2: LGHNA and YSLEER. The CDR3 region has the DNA TGCGCCAGCAGCCCCAACATTCCGGGACTGAACATCGTCGGTAATGAAAAACTGTTTTTT. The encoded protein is CASSPNIPGLNIVGNEKLFF.

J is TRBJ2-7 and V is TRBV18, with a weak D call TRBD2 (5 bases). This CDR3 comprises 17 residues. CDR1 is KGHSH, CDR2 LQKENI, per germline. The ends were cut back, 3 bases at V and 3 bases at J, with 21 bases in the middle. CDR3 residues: CASSPGTRTLASYEQYF. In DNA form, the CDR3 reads TGTGCCAGCTCACCGGGAACTAGAACCTTAGCTAGCTACGAGCAGTACTTC.

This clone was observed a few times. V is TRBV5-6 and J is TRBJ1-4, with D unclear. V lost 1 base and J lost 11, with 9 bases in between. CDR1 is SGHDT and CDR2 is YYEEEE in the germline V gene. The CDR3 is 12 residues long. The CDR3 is CASSLPSGKLFF. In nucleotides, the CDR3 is TGTGCCAGCAGCTTGCCTTCTGGGAAACTGTTTTTT.

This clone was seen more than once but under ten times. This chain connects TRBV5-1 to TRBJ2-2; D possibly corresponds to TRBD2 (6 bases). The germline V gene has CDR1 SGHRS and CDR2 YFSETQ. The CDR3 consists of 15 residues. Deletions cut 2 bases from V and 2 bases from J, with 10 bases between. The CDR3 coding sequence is TGCGCCAGCAGCTTAGGAGGGAGCAACACCGGGGAGCTGTTTTTT. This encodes CASSLGGSNTGELFF. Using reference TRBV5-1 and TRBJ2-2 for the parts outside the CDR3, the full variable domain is KAGVTQTPRYLIKTRGQQVTLSCSPISGHRSVSWYQQTPGQGLQFLFEYFSETQRNKGNFPGRFSGRQFSNSRSEMNVSTLELGDSALYLCASSLGGSNTGELFFGEGSRLTVL.

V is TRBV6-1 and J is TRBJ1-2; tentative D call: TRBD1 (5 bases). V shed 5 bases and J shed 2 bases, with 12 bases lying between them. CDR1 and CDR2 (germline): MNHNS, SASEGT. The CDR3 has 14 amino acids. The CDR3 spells CASSRARVNYGYTF. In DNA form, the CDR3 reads TGTGCCAGCAGTCGAGCCAGGGTGAACTATGGCTACACCTTC.

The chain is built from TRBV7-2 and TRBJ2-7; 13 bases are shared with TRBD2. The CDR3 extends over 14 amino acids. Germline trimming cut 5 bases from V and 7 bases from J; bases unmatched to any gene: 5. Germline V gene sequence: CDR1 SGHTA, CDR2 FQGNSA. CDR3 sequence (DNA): TGTGCCAGCAGCCCTCGACTAGCGGGGGGTGAGCAGTACTTC. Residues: CASSPRLAGGEQYF. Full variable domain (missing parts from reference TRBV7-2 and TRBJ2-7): GAGVSQSPSNKVTEKGKDVELRCDPISGHTALYWYRQSLGQGLEFLIYFQGNSAPDKSGLPSDRFSAERTGGSVSTLTIQRTQQEDSAVYLCASSPRLAGGEQYFGPGTRLTVT.

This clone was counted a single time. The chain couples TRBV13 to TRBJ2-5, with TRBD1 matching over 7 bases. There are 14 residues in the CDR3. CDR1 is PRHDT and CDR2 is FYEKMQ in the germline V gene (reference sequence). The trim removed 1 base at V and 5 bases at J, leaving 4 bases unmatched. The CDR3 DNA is TGTGCCAGCAGCTTAGAAGGGGGCCGGGAGACCCAGTACTTC. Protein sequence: CASSLEGGRETQYF.

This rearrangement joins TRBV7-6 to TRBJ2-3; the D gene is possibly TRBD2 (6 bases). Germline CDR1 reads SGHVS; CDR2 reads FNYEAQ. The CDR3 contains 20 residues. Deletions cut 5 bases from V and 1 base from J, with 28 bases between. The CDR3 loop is CASSSAFFGTLRLGTDTQYF. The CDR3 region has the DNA TGTGCCAGCAGCAGTGCCTTTTTCGGGACTTTAAGATTAGGCACAGATACGCAGTATTTT.

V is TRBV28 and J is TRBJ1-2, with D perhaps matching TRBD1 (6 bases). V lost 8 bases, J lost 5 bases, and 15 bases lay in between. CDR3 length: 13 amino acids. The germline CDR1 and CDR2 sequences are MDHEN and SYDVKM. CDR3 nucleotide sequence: TGTGCCAGCGGACAGCCCAGGGGATATGGCTACACCTTC. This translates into CASGQPRGYGYTF.

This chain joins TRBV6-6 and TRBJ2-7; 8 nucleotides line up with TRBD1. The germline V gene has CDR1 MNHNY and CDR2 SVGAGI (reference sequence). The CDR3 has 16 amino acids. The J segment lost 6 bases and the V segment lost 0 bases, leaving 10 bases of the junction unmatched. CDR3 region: CASSYSAGTGMTEQYF. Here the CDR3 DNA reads TGTGCCAGCAGTTACTCAGCCGGGACAGGCATGACCGAGCAGTACTTC.

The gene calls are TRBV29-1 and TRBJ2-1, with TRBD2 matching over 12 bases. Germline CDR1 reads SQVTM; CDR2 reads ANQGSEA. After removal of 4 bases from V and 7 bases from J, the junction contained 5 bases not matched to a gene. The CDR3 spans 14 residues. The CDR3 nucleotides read TGCAGCGTTGGACTAGCGGGAGTTTATAATGAGCAGTTCTTC. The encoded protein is CSVGLAGVYNEQFF.

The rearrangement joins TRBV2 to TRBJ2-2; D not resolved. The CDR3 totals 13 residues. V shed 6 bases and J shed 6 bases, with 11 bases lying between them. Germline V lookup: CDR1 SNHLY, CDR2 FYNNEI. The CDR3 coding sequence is TGTGCCAGCAGCAGCGACCGCGCCGGGGAGCTGTTTTTT. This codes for CASSSDRAGELFF.

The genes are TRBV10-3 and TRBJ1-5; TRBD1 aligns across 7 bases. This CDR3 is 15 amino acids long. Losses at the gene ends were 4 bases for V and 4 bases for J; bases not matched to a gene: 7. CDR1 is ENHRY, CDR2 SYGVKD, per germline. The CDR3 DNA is TGTGCCATCAGTGTAGGACAGGCTGAGAATCAGCCCCAGCATTTT. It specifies CAISVGQAENQPQHF.

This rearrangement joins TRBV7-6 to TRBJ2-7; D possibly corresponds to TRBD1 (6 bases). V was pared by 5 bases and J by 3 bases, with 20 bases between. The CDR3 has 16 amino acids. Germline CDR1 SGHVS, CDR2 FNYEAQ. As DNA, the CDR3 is TGTGCCAGCAGCCTGTTCTGGGGACAAACCCTCTACGAGCAGTACTTC. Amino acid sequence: CASSLFWGQTLYEQYF.

This CDR3 is CASSFDPTYNEQFF. CDR3 nucleotides: TGTGCCAGCAGCTTCGACCCAACCTACAATGAGCAGTTCTTC. The rearrangement uses TRBV7-2 and TRBJ2-1, with D unclear. Trimming took 3 bases from V and 2 from J, leaving 8 bases between them. CDR1 and CDR2 from the germline V gene are SGHTA and FQGNSA. The CDR3 runs to 14 residues.

CDR3 sequence (DNA): TGTGCCAGCTCCAACAGGCCTTATGGCTACACCTTC. Translated, it gives CASSNRPYGYTF. The V call is TRBV6-1, the J call TRBJ1-2, with a possible D match to TRBD1 (5 bases). The CDR3 extends over 12 amino acids. V lost 8 bases and J 5 bases, leaving 12 bases between the germline ends. Germline lookup yields CDR1 MNHNS and CDR2 SASEGT.